Listed below are T cell receptor beta chains from one sample, sequenced in a study of cytomegalovirus exposure and HLA in healthy donors. Sequencing was performed with immunoSEQ multiplex PCR; in TCRdb, only in-frame clones are kept and a portion is missing. The table lists some 190,000 clones, approximately 83% of them singletons, with around 1.3% in the top ten. The material sequenced was PBMCs. These TCRs come from a boy aged 2 to 10 in good health and CMV-seronegative. CDR3s include the opening cysteine and the closing phenylalanine or tryptophan. The order of the fields is D gene, J gene, V gene, clone size, CDR3 protein, CDR3 DNA. The D gene is left open where the match is weak. Rows may omit the clone size; those that give it use once, few, many or a size class.

- | TRBJ2-5 | TRBV5-1 | - | CASSLPQGAGGETQYF | TGCGCCAGCAGCTTGCCTCAAGGGGCAGGGGGGGAGACCCAGTACTTC
- | TRBJ1-2 | TRBV9 | - | CASSGNGGYTF | TGTGCCAGCAGCGGAAACGGGGGCTACACCTTC
TRBD1 | TRBJ2-2 | TRBV5-6 | - | CASRSTGAQSGELFF | TGTGCCAGCAGATCTACAGGGGCACAGTCCGGGGAGCTGTTTTTT
TRBD2 | TRBJ2-5 | TRBV7-6 | - | CASSTRGVQETQYF | TGTGCCAGCAGCACCCGGGGGGTCCAAGAGACCCAGTACTTC
TRBD2 | TRBJ2-5 | TRBV5-1 | - | CASTTSGGLETQYF | TGCGCCAGCACTACTAGCGGGGGGTTGGAGACCCAGTACTTC
- | TRBJ1-2 | TRBV7-2 | - | CASSSEGVRGYTF | TGTGCCAGCAGCTCCGAGGGGGTCCGTGGCTACACCTTC
TRBD1 | TRBJ1-4 | TRBV9 | - | CASSPSDRDEKLFF | TGTGCCAGCAGCCCGTCGGACAGGGATGAAAAACTGTTTTTT
TRBD2 | TRBJ2-7 | TRBV29-1 | - | CSVEAPSGRVYEQYF | TGCAGCGTTGAGGCACCCAGCGGGAGAGTGTACGAGCAGTACTTC
TRBD1 | TRBJ2-3 | TRBV7-9 | once | CASSTSDRGRGDTQYF | TGTGCCAGCAGCACTAGCGACAGGGGGCGCGGAGATACGCAGTATTTT
- | TRBJ1-4 | TRBV29-1 | - | CSVRSATNEKLFF | TGCAGCGTTCGGTCGGCAACTAATGAAAAACTGTTTTTT
TRBD1 | TRBJ2-7 | TRBV27 | - | CASSLSNTWTGALPLDEQYF | TGTGCCAGCAGTTTATCCAATACCTGGACAGGGGCGCTACCATTGGACGAGCAGTACTTC
TRBD1 | TRBJ1-4 | TRBV11-2 | - | CASSLGTAAFVGGEKLFF | TGTGCCAGCAGCCTAGGGACAGCTGCTTTTGTTGGGGGAGAAAAACTGTTTTTT
TRBD2 | TRBJ2-1 | TRBV27 | few | CASSLTSAGEQFF | TGTGCCAGCAGTTTGACTAGCGCTGGGGAGCAGTTCTTC
TRBD2 | TRBJ2-1 | TRBV18 | - | CASSPRTSENNEQFF | TGTGCCAGCTCACCTCGGACTAGCGAGAACAATGAGCAGTTCTTC
TRBD2 | TRBJ2-1 | TRBV18 | - | CASSPGLAGDLNEQFF | TGTGCCAGCTCACCGGGACTAGCGGGGGACCTCAATGAGCAGTTCTTC
- | TRBJ1-1 | TRBV5-1 | - | CASSLDPVLNTEAFF | TGCGCCAGCAGCTTGGACCCGGTTCTAAACACTGAAGCTTTCTTT
TRBD1 | TRBJ2-5 | TRBV29-1 | - | CSARTGGGETQYF | TGCAGCGCCCGGACAGGGGGGGGAGAGACCCAGTACTTC
- | TRBJ2-7 | TRBV5-1 | once | CASSLVGGLIRDSFEQYF | TGCGCCAGCAGCTTGGTGGGGGGACTCATCCGGGACTCCTTCGAGCAGTACTTC
- | TRBJ1-5 | TRBV5-1 | - | CASSNTRRGNQPQHF | TGCGCCAGCAGCAATACTCGGAGGGGCAATCAGCCCCAGCATTTT
TRBD1 | TRBJ1-6 | TRBV6-6 | - | CASIRTGEVSSPLHF | TGTGCCAGCATCAGGACAGGGGAGGTCAGTTCACCCCTCCACTTT
- | TRBJ1-4 | TRBV29-1 | once | CSVGRAADEKLFF | TGCAGCGTTGGGAGGGCGGCTGACGAAAAACTGTTTTTT
- | TRBJ1-6 | TRBV7-2 | - | CASSLSGAGGNSPLHF | TGTGCCAGCAGCTTATCCGGGGCGGGAGGAAATTCACCCCTCCACTTT
TRBD2 | TRBJ2-3 | TRBV29-1 | - | CSVLDSGSGTDTQYF | TGCAGCGTCCTAGATAGCGGGAGTGGAACAGATACGCAGTATTTT
TRBD1 | TRBJ2-5 | TRBV19 | - | CASRDRGGETQYF | TGTGCCAGTAGGGACAGGGGAGGGGAGACCCAGTACTTC
- | TRBJ1-1 | TRBV6-6 | few | CASSYSRDTEAFF | TGTGCCAGCAGTTACAGCAGGGACACTGAAGCTTTCTTT
- | TRBJ2-3 | TRBV7-2 | once | CASSLDREGDTQYF | TGTGCCAGCAGCTTAGACAGGGAGGGAGATACGCAGTATTTT
TRBD2 | TRBJ2-1 | TRBV7-2 | - | CASSLGAGGPYNEQFF | TGTGCCAGCAGCTTAGGGGCGGGGGGGCCGTACAATGAGCAGTTCTTC
- | TRBJ2-5 | TRBV2 | - | CASSEEARGETQYF | TGTGCCAGCAGTGAAGAGGCCAGAGGGGAGACCCAGTACTTC
TRBD1 | TRBJ2-7 | TRBV6-5 | - | CASSPSTGRTYEQYF | TGTGCCAGCAGTCCGTCGACAGGGCGAACCTACGAGCAGTACTTC
- | TRBJ1-2 | TRBV29-1 | - | CSVVQGRGYTF | TGCAGCGTTGTACAGGGAAGAGGCTACACCTTC
TRBD1 | TRBJ1-6 | TRBV30 | few | CAWSTGQGSSPLHF | TGTGCCTGGAGTACCGGACAGGGGAGTTCACCCCTCCACTTT
- | TRBJ1-1 | TRBV7-9 | once | CASSPKKRAGVGTEAFF | TGTGCCAGCAGCCCCAAAAAGCGAGCCGGGGTGGGCACTGAAGCTTTCTTT
- | TRBJ2-7 | TRBV28 | - | CASSLEGVWYEQYF | TGTGCCAGCAGTTTGGAGGGAGTGTGGTACGAGCAGTACTTC
TRBD2 | TRBJ2-5 | TRBV7-9 | - | CASSRRTSGNQETQYF | TGTGCCAGCAGCCGTCGGACTAGCGGCAACCAAGAGACCCAGTACTTC
- | TRBJ2-1 | TRBV9 | - | CASSASGTPGDEQFF | TGTGCCAGCAGCGCCTCCGGGACTCCGGGTGATGAGCAGTTCTTC
- | TRBJ1-4 | TRBV18 | - | CASSHRNEKLFF | TGTGCCAGCTCACACAGGAATGAAAAACTGTTTTTT
TRBD2 | TRBJ2-7 | TRBV7-6 | - | CASSLGGLAGAFSEQYF | TGTGCCAGCAGCTTAGGGGGACTAGCGGGAGCCTTTAGCGAGCAGTACTTC
TRBD1 | TRBJ1-2 | TRBV27 | - | CASSPGQGTVYGYTF | TGTGCCAGCAGTCCGGGACAGGGGACTGTCTATGGCTACACCTTC
- | TRBJ2-3 | TRBV5-1 | - | CASSLIPSEDTQYF | TGCGCCAGCAGCTTGATCCCCAGCGAAGATACGCAGTATTTT
TRBD1 | TRBJ2-1 | TRBV27 | - | CASSTPGQKNYNEQFF | TGTGCCAGCAGTACCCCGGGACAGAAGAACTACAATGAGCAGTTCTTC